Listed below are T cell receptor beta chains from one sample, sequenced in a study of blood T cell repertoires in COVID-19. Sequencing was performed with immunoSEQ multiplex PCR; in TCRdb, only in-frame clones are kept and a portion is missing. The repertoire holds 450,000 or so clones, with about 90% as singletons. Specimen: PBMCs or T cells enriched from blood (not recorded which). The receptors originated from a man younger than 30 who had recovered from COVID-19. Each CDR3 is given with its conserved first and last residue. The D gene is left open where the match is weak. The size field is filled for only some rows; it gives once, few, many or a size class.

v_call	clone_size	j_call	d_call	cdr3_nt	cdr3_aa
TRBV6-5	NA	TRBJ2-3	TRBD2	TGTGCCAGCAGTTACTCGCTAGCGGGGGGCATAGATACGCAGTATTTT	CASSYSLAGGIDTQYF
TRBV6-1	NA	TRBJ1-5	TRBD1	TGTGCCAGCAGTGACCGGACAGGGTATCAGCCCCAGCATTTT	CASSDRTGYQPQHF
TRBV4-1	once	TRBJ1-4	NA	TGCGCCAGCAGCCAAGATCGATTGGAGGCAGGCCCCTTAACTAATGAAAAACTGTTTTTT	CASSQDRLEAGPLTNEKLFF
TRBV5-1	NA	TRBJ2-4	TRBD2	TGCGCCAGCAGCTTGAAGGCGGGAGATGCCAAAAACATTCAGTACTTC	CASSLKAGDAKNIQYF
TRBV7-8	NA	TRBJ2-2	NA	TGTGCCAGCACCAAGGGGGCTAGCGTTAAATCCGGGGAGCTGTTTTTT	CASTKGASVKSGELFF
TRBV10-2	NA	TRBJ1-3	TRBD1	TGCGCCAGTGCCCAGGGGGTCCTCTCTGGAAACACCATATATTTT	CASAQGVLSGNTIYF
TRBV5-1	NA	TRBJ2-7	TRBD2	TGCGCCAGCAGCCTACACCCGGGACTAGCGCGGGAGCAGTACTTC	CASSLHPGLAREQYF
TRBV19	NA	TRBJ1-2	NA	TGTGCCAGTAGTATTATAGCCGCTGACTATGGCTACACCTTC	CASSIIAADYGYTF
TRBV24-1	NA	TRBJ1-5	NA	TGTGCCACCAGTGATTTGGTGACAGGAAAAAGCAATCAGCCCCAGCATTTT	CATSDLVTGKSNQPQHF
TRBV3-1/TRBV3-2	NA	TRBJ2-7	NA	TGTGCCAGCAGCCAAGAGTCGGCTAGTCACGAGCAGTACTTC	CASSQESASHEQYF
TRBV5-6	NA	TRBJ2-3	NA	TGTGCCAGTTCCTATAGCACAGATACGCAGTATTTT	CASSYSTDTQYF
TRBV30	NA	TRBJ2-1	TRBD2	TGTGCCTGGAGGCGGGAGGGAAGAGAGCAGTTCTTC	CAWRREGREQFF
TRBV28	NA	TRBJ1-6	NA	TGTGCCAGCAGTTTAGGGACAAATAATTCACCCCTCCACTTT	CASSLGTNNSPLHF
TRBV24-1	NA	TRBJ1-1	NA	TGTGCCACCAGTGATTCCAGGGTAGAGGTCCCTGAAGCTTTCTTT	CATSDSRVEVPEAFF
TRBV7-8	NA	TRBJ2-7	NA	TGTGCCAGCAGGATGGGGACACTAAGCACTAGAGCCTACGAGCAGTACTTC	CASRMGTLSTRAYEQYF
TRBV27	NA	TRBJ1-2	NA	TGTGCCAGCAGTTTACAGGCTAGCGGGGGCTATGGCTACACCTTC	CASSLQASGGYGYTF
TRBV12-3/TRBV12-4	once	TRBJ1-2	TRBD1	TGTGCCAGCAGTTTGGGACAGGGCTATGGCTACACCTTC	CASSLGQGYGYTF
TRBV5-4	NA	TRBJ2-2	TRBD1	TGTGCCAGCAGCACCGGACAGGGACAAAACACCGGGGAGCTGTTTTTT	CASSTGQGQNTGELFF
TRBV7-3	once	TRBJ1-1	NA	TGTGCCAGCAGCACAGGCATGAACACTGAAGCTTTCTTT	CASSTGMNTEAFF
TRBV6-5	NA	TRBJ2-1	TRBD1	TGTGCCAGCAGCACCAAGGGGACAGGGATCGATGAGCAGTTCTTC	CASSTKGTGIDEQFF
TRBV3-1/TRBV3-2	NA	TRBJ2-5	NA	TGTGCCAGCAGCCAATCTAGCGTTATCCAAGAGACCCAGTACTTC	CASSQSSVIQETQYF
TRBV19	NA	TRBJ2-2	NA	TGTGCCAGTACAAACAGACGTGCGAACACCGGGGAGCTGTTTTTT	CASTNRRANTGELFF
TRBV18	few	TRBJ1-2	NA	TGTGCCAGCTCACCACCGGGCAGGGGTTCCTATGGCTACACCTTC	CASSPPGRGSYGYTF
TRBV9	NA	TRBJ1-3	NA	TGTGCCAGCAGCGTAGGGGGCAGAGAACCCGGAAACACCATATATTTT	CASSVGGREPGNTIYF
TRBV27	NA	TRBJ2-7	NA	TGTGCCAGCAGTTTATCGCCCGGCTCCTACGAGCAGTACTTC	CASSLSPGSYEQYF
TRBV6-6	once	TRBJ1-1	NA	TGTGCCAGCTCCCGCCGGGACACTGAAGCTTTCTTT	CASSRRDTEAFF
TRBV4-1	once	TRBJ1-1	NA	TGCGCCAGCAGAAAAGACGGGGGTGGCACTGAAGCTTTCTTT	CASRKDGGGTEAFF
TRBV11-3	NA	TRBJ2-5	NA	TGTGCCAGCAGCCCCCTGGGGGCTAACCAAGAGACCCAGTACTTC	CASSPLGANQETQYF
TRBV28	NA	TRBJ1-1	NA	TGTGCCAGCACCGAAAATGGGGGAGGTGAAGCTTTCTTT	CASTENGGGEAFF
TRBV28	NA	TRBJ1-5	TRBD1	TGTGCCAGCAGAGAAGGGACAGGGGGCCTAAATCAGCCCCAGCATTTT	CASREGTGGLNQPQHF
TRBV6-6	NA	TRBJ1-5	NA	TGTGCCAGCAGTTACTCGAAAGCCAATAGCAATCAGCCCCAGCATTTT	CASSYSKANSNQPQHF
TRBV19	NA	TRBJ1-2	TRBD1	TGTGCCAGTAGTGGGACAGGGATCGGCTATGGCTACACCTTC	CASSGTGIGYGYTF
TRBV7-9	NA	TRBJ2-3	TRBD2	TGTGCCAGCAGCTTGCCTAGCGGGGGGGTAGATACGCAGTATTTT	CASSLPSGGVDTQYF
TRBV2	NA	TRBJ2-1	NA	TGTGCCAGCAGTGATCTGACAGTAATCACCTACAATGAGCAGTTCTTC	CASSDLTVITYNEQFF
TRBV27	once	TRBJ1-5	NA	TGTGCCAGCAGTTCTGCGGGGGGGGACAATCAGCCCCAGCATTTT	CASSSAGGDNQPQHF
TRBV3-1/TRBV3-2	once	TRBJ2-7	NA	TGTGCCAGCAGCCGCTTCAGACAGTACGAGCAGTACTTC	CASSRFRQYEQYF
TRBV28	once	TRBJ1-5	NA	TGTGCCAGCAGTTTCGGACAGCGTTATCAGCCCCAGCATTTT	CASSFGQRYQPQHF
TRBV5-4	NA	TRBJ2-7	TRBD2	TGTGCCAGCAGCTCCCGGATAGCGGGGGACTACGAGCAGTACTTC	CASSSRIAGDYEQYF
TRBV5-1	NA	TRBJ2-1	NA	TGCGCCAGCAGGAAATCTGGGGAGTCCTACAATGAGCAGTTCTTC	CASRKSGESYNEQFF
TRBV4-2	once	TRBJ2-6	TRBD2	TGTGCCAGCAGCCTAACCACTAGCGGGAGGGCCTCTGGGGCCAACGTCCTGACTTTC	CASSLTTSGRASGANVLTF
TRBV7-9	NA	TRBJ2-5	TRBD2	TGTGCCAGCAGCGGGACTAGCGGGAGGGCCCGGGAGACCCAGTACTTC	CASSGTSGRARETQYF
TRBV7-2	once	TRBJ1-6	TRBD1	TGTGCCAGCAGCCCGGGACAGGGTGGTTTTTCACCCCTCCACTTT	CASSPGQGGFSPLHF
TRBV19	NA	TRBJ1-1	TRBD1	TGTGCCAGTGGAACCGACAGGGACACTGAAGCTTTCTTT	CASGTDRDTEAFF
TRBV5-4	NA	TRBJ2-2	NA	TGTGCCAGCAGCTTGTTCAGCGGGGAGCTGTTTTTT	CASSLFSGELFF
TRBV27	once	TRBJ2-7	NA	TGTGCCAGCAGCTTCGCGTCCGAGCAGTACTTC	CASSFASEQYF